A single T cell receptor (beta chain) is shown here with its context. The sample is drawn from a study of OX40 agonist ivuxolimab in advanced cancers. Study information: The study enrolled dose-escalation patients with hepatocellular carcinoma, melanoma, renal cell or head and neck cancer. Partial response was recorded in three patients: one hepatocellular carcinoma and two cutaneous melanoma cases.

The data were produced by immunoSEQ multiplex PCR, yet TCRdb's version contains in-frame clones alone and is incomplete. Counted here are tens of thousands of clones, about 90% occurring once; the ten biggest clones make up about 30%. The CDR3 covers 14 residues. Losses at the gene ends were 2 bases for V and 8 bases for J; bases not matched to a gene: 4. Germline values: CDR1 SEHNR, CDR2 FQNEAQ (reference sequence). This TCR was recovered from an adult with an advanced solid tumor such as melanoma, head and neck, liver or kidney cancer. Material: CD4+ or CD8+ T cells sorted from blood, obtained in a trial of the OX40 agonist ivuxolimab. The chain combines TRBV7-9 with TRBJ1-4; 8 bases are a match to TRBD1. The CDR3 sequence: CASSLSQGEEKLFF. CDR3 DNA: TGTGCCAGCAGCTTATCACAGGGGGAAGAAAAACTGTTTTTT.